This record looks at one T cell receptor (beta chain) sequence and its context. Its antigen remains unidentified. There are no base qualities to consult, and no much larger clone falls within one base. This sample was taken from a study of response to subunit inactivated influenza vaccine (dated by TCRdb to 2016 to 2019). Context from the whole study: Deep quantitative T cell receptor repertoire profiling was used in the study to track responses to a trivalent subunit inactivated influenza vaccine. Overall study results and their limits: The authors proposed that each seasonal influenza vaccination may bring in only a limited number of new T cells.

V sheds 0 bases and J sheds 3 bases, leaving 13 bases between their ends. Its CDR3 holds 15 amino acids, cysteine through phenylalanine. Kept here is only the CDR3 DNA, which spans 45 bases and is read in frame from base 1. Sequences SGHNT (CDR1) and YYREEE (CDR2) are obtained from the germline V gene (reference sequence). Libraries were made using RT-PCR. The sample was run on an Illumina HiSeq 2500. The public reads were reanalyzed by TCRdb: fastp trimming at Q25, MiXCR alignment, in-frame beta chains only. When rows share a CDR3 protein, they turn into one entry using the most common DNA and genes. A total of hundreds of thousands of distinct CDR3 sequences appear in this sample, roughly 23% of them only once. The ten biggest clones cover 1.5% to 2% of the sample.

Source: CD4+ T cells sorted from PBMCs, taken less than 6 days after vaccination. This chain joins TRBV5-4 to TRBJ2-7, with the D gene not clear enough to name. The receptor's source is a man aged 45-65 years who received an inactivated influenza vaccine. Donor details come from another sample of the same person, matched by shared clones. The nucleotide sequence reads as follows: TGTGCCAGCAGCTTGGATCCCAGCTCGTACTACGAGCAGTACTTC. It translates to CASSLDPSSYYEQYF.